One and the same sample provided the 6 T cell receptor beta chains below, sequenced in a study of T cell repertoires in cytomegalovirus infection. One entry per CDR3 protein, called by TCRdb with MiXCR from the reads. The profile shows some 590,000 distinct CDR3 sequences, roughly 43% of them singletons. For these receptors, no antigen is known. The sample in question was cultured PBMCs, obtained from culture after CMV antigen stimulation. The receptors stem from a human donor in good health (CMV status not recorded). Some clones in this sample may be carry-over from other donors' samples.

The CDR3 here is CASSSWASSYEQYF. CDR3 sequence (DNA): TGTGCCAGCAGTTCCTGGGCTAGCTCCTACGAGCAGTACTTC. This rearrangement joins TRBV27 to TRBJ2-7, with unresolved D. Per germline, CDR1 MNHEY and CDR2 SMNVEV (reference sequence). Trimming took 4 bases from V and 0 from J, leaving 10 bases between them. CDR3 length: 14 residues.

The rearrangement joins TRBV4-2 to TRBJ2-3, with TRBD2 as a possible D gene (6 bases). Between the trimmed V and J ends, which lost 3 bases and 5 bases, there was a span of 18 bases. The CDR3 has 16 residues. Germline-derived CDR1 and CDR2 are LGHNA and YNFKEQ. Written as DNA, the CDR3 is TGTGCCAGCAGCCAGCGCCTCCTTGGAGGGGTAGATACGCAGTATTTT. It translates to CASSQRLLGGVDTQYF.

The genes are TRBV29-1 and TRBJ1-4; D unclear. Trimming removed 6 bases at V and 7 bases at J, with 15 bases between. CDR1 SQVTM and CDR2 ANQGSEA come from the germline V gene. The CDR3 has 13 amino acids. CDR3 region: CSVGVPRGEKLFF. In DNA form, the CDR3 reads TGCAGCGTCGGGGTCCCCAGAGGTGAAAAACTGTTTTTT.

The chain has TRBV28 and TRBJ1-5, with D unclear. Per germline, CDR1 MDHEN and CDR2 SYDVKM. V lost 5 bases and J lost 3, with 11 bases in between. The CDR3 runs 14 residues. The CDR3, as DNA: TGTGCCAGCAGTGAAATGAGTCACAATCAGCCCCAGCATTTT. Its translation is CASSEMSHNQPQHF.

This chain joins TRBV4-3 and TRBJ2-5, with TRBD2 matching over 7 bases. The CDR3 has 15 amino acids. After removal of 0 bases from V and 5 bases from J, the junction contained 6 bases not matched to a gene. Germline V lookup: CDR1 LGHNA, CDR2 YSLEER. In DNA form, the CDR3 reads TGCGCCAGCAGCCAAGATCTGGCGGGAGACGAGACCCAGTACTTC. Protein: CASSQDLAGDETQYF.

As DNA, the CDR3 is TGTGCCAGTACCCCCACCGGGACAGGGTATCCGGATACGCAGTATTTT. It translates to CASTPTGTGYPDTQYF. This chain uses TRBV19 with TRBJ2-3; TRBD1 matches 9 bases. From germline, CDR1 is LNHDA and CDR2 SQIVND (reference sequence). The CDR3 has 16 residues. J lost 6 bases, V lost 7 bases, and 14 bases had no gene match. Supplemented by reference TRBV19 and TRBJ2-3, the full variable domain reads DGGITQSPKYLFRKEGQNVTLSCEQNLNHDAMYWYRQDPGQGLRLIYYSQIVNDFQKGDIAEGYSVSREKKESFPLTVTSAQKNPTAFYLCASTPTGTGYPDTQYFGPGTRLTVL.